This is a list of T cell receptor beta chains from one sample in a study of OX40 agonist ivuxolimab in advanced cancers. Assay: immunoSEQ multiplex PCR; the TCRdb copy retains only in-frame clones and omits some. The sample includes 70,000 or so clones, about nine tenths of them seen just once. The material sequenced was CD4+ or CD8+ T cells sorted from blood, taken in a trial of the OX40 agonist ivuxolimab. Receptors were obtained from an adult with an advanced solid tumor such as melanoma, head and neck, liver or kidney cancer. Both conserved end residues are part of each CDR3. The D gene is left open where the match is weak. Expanded clones are given a class, and other clones once, few, many or no size at all.

TRBV7-9	-	TRBJ1-6	few	TGTGCCAGCGAGAGGGGAGGGACACCCCTCCACTTT	CASERGGTPLHF
TRBV29-1	-	TRBJ1-2	-	TGCAGCGTTGTGGCGGGTTCTGGGAAGTTCTCTGGCTACACCTTC	CSVVAGSGKFSGYTF
TRBV28	-	TRBJ1-3	once	TGTGCCAGCACCCCCACCAGGGGCTTCTCTGGAAACACCATATATTTT	CASTPTRGFSGNTIYF
TRBV7-9	-	TRBJ1-1	-	TGTGCCAGCAGCTACGGGGGGCTCGAAGCTTTCTTT	CASSYGGLEAFF
TRBV5-1	-	TRBJ2-5	-	TGCGCCAGCAGAGCCCGAGGACCCTCGGGAGTCCAAGAGACCCAGTACTTC	CASRARGPSGVQETQYF
TRBV28	-	TRBJ2-1	-	TGTGCCAGCAGTTTTAGGGGGATTGGTGAGCAGTTCTTC	CASSFRGIGEQFF
TRBV6-5	TRBD2	TRBJ2-1	-	TGTGCCAGCAGACTGACTAGCGGCCCCCACAATGAGCAGTTCTTC	CASRLTSGPHNEQFF
TRBV28	-	TRBJ2-7	-	TGTGCCAGCAGTTCGACACGCTACGAGCAGTACTTC	CASSSTRYEQYF
TRBV19	-	TRBJ1-3	-	TGTGCCAGTAGGAGATCCTCTGGAAACACCATATATTTT	CASRRSSGNTIYF
TRBV4-3	-	TRBJ2-7	-	TGCGCCAGCAGCCAAACGCCTTCGGGCGAGCAGTACTTC	CASSQTPSGEQYF
TRBV2	-	TRBJ2-2	-	TGTGCCAGCAGTGACCCAGGAGTCAACACCGGGGAGCTGTTTTTT	CASSDPGVNTGELFF
TRBV6-5	-	TRBJ2-7	-	TGTGCCAGCACCCCGCCCGACAGTACCTACGAGCAGTACTTC	CASTPPDSTYEQYF
TRBV18	-	TRBJ1-6	-	TGTGCCAGCTCACCGAATGGGCAGAAAAATAATTCACCCCTCCACTTT	CASSPNGQKNNSPLHF
TRBV19	-	TRBJ1-6	few	TGTGCCACCTCCGCGGGGGTTGTCAATTCACCCCTCCACTTT	CATSAGVVNSPLHF
TRBV5-1	-	TRBJ2-5	few	TGCGCCAGCAGCTTTGGTCGTCAAGAGACCCAGTACTTC	CASSFGRQETQYF
TRBV18	TRBD1	TRBJ2-6	-	TGTGCCAGCTCACTCGGGACAGGGATATTCTCTGGGGCCAACGTCCTGACTTTC	CASSLGTGIFSGANVLTF
TRBV18	-	TRBJ2-6	-	TGTGCCAGCTCACCACGGGCAGGGTTTGGCTCTGGGGCCAACGTCCTGACTTTC	CASSPRAGFGSGANVLTF
TRBV7-7	-	TRBJ1-3	-	TGTGCCAGCAGCCCCGGGTCCTCCTCTGGAAACACCATATATTTT	CASSPGSSSGNTIYF
TRBV18	TRBD1	TRBJ2-7	-	TGTGCCAGCTCACCACCCGGGACAGGGTCCTACGAGCAGTACTTC	CASSPPGTGSYEQYF
TRBV18	-	TRBJ1-1	-	TGTGCCAGCTCACAGGGGAAGAACACTGAAGCTTTCTTT	CASSQGKNTEAFF
TRBV6-5	-	TRBJ2-1	-	TGTGCCAGCACCCCGATGATGGGAAACAATGAGCAGTTCTTC	CASTPMMGNNEQFF
TRBV7-2	-	TRBJ2-7	-	TGTGCCAGCAGCCCTAGTCGGGGGTCCCGCTCCTACGAGCAGTACTTC	CASSPSRGSRSYEQYF
TRBV6-1	-	TRBJ2-3	-	TGTGCCAGCAGTGGAGGGGGGAGCACAGATACGCAGTATTTT	CASSGGGSTDTQYF
TRBV5-4	TRBD2	TRBJ2-5	-	TGTGCCAGCAGCTTAGGTCTAGCGGGCGTCCAGGAGACCCAGTACTTC	CASSLGLAGVQETQYF
TRBV7-9	-	TRBJ2-2	-	TGTGCCAGCAGCTCCCAGGGGACTACCGGGGAGCTGTTTTTT	CASSSQGTTGELFF
TRBV5-4	-	TRBJ1-4	-	TGTGCCAGCACCAGAGACAGGAGGGAGGAAAAACTGTTTTTT	CASTRDRREEKLFF
TRBV7-3	-	TRBJ2-5	-	TGTGCCAGCAGCTTAGGCAGGGGTCCTCAAGAGACCCAGTACTTC	CASSLGRGPQETQYF
TRBV28	TRBD2	TRBJ2-5	-	TGTGCCAGCAGTTTAACTAGCGGGGGAGTTAAAGAGACCCAGTACTTC	CASSLTSGGVKETQYF
TRBV6-5	-	TRBJ2-2	-	TGTGCCAGCAGTTCGACAGTTAACACCGGGGAGCTGTTTTTT	CASSSTVNTGELFF
TRBV19	TRBD1	TRBJ2-2	-	TGTGCCAGCAGCTCTCCGGGACAGGTTAACACCGGGGAGCTGTTTTTT	CASSSPGQVNTGELFF
TRBV10-3	TRBD1	TRBJ1-3	-	TGTGCCATCAGTGAGGGACAGGGGGCGCCTGGAAACACCATATATTTT	CAISEGQGAPGNTIYF
TRBV7-8	-	TRBJ2-4	-	TGTGCCAGCAGCTTAGCCCCGGGGGTGAGGAACATTCAGTACTTC	CASSLAPGVRNIQYF
TRBV7-6	-	TRBJ2-5	-	TGTGCCAGCAGCTTAGCCCTCGGGGGTGAGGAGACCCAGTACTTC	CASSLALGGEETQYF
TRBV19	TRBD1	TRBJ2-7	-	TGTGCCAGTAGTCCCGCCGGGACAGGGGGCAGCTACGAGCAGTACTTC	CASSPAGTGGSYEQYF